These 5 T cell receptor beta chains originate from one sample sequenced in a study of cytomegalovirus exposure and HLA in healthy donors. Both 60 Vbeta primers and 13 Jbeta primers went into the PCR. Libraries were prepared by immunoSEQ multiplex PCR; TCRdb keeps only in-frame clonotypes and omits some of them. The sample contains over 110,000 clones, 55% to 80% of which appear only once. Sequencing was carried out using PBMCs. These TCRs come from a woman aged 40 to 49 in good health and CMV-seronegative.

The CDR3 is CASSQISGDTQYF. In DNA form, the CDR3 reads TGCGCCAGCAGCCAAATTAGCGGGGATACGCAGTATTTT. The chain recombines TRBV4-1 with TRBJ2-3; TRBD2 aligns across 7 bases. Looked up from germline, CDR1 is MGHRA and CDR2 is YSYEKL. CDR3 length: 13 amino acids. V was pared by 2 bases and J by 6 bases, with 2 bases of the junction left unmatched.

With regard to this clone: A read error may produce the germline difference seen at one junction end. This chain uses TRBV13 with TRBJ1-6; tentatively, D is TRBD1 (6 bases). CDR1 and CDR2 (germline): PRHDT, FYEKMQ (reference sequence). The CDR3 is 17 amino acids. The CDR3 reads CASRLGLQGRGSSPLHF. DNA of the CDR3: TGTGCCAGCAGGTTAGGCCTACAGGGCAGGGGTAGCTCACCCCTCCACTTT.

The CDR3 sequence: CASSLRTGVLVNSPLHF. In DNA, the CDR3 is TGTGCCAGCAGTTTGAGGACAGGGGTATTGGTAAATTCACCCCTCCACTTT. This chain connects TRBV7-2 to TRBJ1-6; TRBD1 matches at 9 bases. The CDR3 contains 17 residues. Germline CDR1 SGHTA, CDR2 FQGNSA. Trimming removed 6 bases from V and 7 bases from J; junction bases left unmatched: 13.

The chain couples TRBV12-5 to TRBJ1-5; D may be TRBD1 (5 bases). Germline loops: CDR1 LGHNT, CDR2 FRNRAP. The CDR3 contains 14 residues. V lost 5 bases, J lost 9 bases, and 17 bases lay in between. CDR3 nucleotides: TGTGCTAGTGGTGTTGCAGGGAACCCGAGGCCCCAGCATTTT. The encoded protein is CASGVAGNPRPQHF.

The genes are TRBV5-6 and TRBJ1-2, with D perhaps TRBD1 (5 bases). The ends were cut back, 0 bases at V and 7 bases at J, with 13 bases in the middle. Per the germline V gene, CDR1 is SGHDT and CDR2 is YYEEEE. This CDR3 region has 14 residues. The CDR3 spells CASSLVGATGGYTF. The CDR3 DNA is TGTGCCAGCAGCTTGGTTGGGGCTACGGGTGGCTACACCTTC.